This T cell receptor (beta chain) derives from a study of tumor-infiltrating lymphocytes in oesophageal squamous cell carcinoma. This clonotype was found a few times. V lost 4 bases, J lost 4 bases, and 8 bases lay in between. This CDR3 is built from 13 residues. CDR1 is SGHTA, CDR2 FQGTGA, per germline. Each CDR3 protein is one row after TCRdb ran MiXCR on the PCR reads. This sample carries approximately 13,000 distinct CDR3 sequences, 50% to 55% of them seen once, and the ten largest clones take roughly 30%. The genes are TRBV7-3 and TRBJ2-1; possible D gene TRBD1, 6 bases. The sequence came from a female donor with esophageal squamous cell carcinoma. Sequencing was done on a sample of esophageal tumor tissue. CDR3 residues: CASSSGAYNEQFF. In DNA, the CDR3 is TGTGCCAGCAGCTCAGGGGCGTACAATGAGCAGTTCTTC.